This TCR beta chain came from a study of OX40 agonist ivuxolimab in advanced cancers. Assay used: immunoSEQ multiplex PCR; TCRdb lists only in-frame clones, some missing. The table records roughly 66,000 clones, around 80% of them present only once. V lost 2 bases to trimming and J lost 2 bases, with 13 bases between them. The germline CDR1 and CDR2 sequences are SGHKS and YYEKEE (reference sequence). This CDR3 comprises 15 residues. The chain links TRBV5-5 to TRBJ1-2; D ambiguous. Sequences were derived from CD4+ or CD8+ T cells sorted from blood, sampled in a trial of the OX40 agonist ivuxolimab. The clonotype comes from an adult with an advanced solid tumor such as melanoma, head and neck, liver or kidney cancer. The CDR3 loop reads CASSFYPPENYGYTF. The CDR3 DNA is TGTGCCAGCAGCTTCTATCCCCCAGAGAACTATGGCTACACCTTC.